This T cell receptor (beta chain) derives from a study of T cell responses to AZD1222 COVID-19 vaccine. Clones were read by immunoSEQ multiplex PCR, and TCRdb kept only the in-frame ones, dropping some. The table includes tens of thousands of clones, roughly nine tenths detected once. The V end lost 2 bases, the J end lost 0 bases, and 7 bases lay between the germline ends. The germline gives CDR1 LNHDA, CDR2 SQIVND (reference sequence). This CDR3 is 14 amino acids long. The TCR sequence derives from an adult who received the AZD1222 COVID-19 vaccine. The input for sequencing was peripheral blood, taken 28 days after the second AZD1222 dose. This chain links TRBV19 with TRBJ1-1, with D unclear. CDR3 DNA: TGTGCCAGTAGTATAAGCCGGGTGAACACTGAAGCTTTCTTT. Translation: CASSISRVNTEAFF.